One and the same sample provided the 16 T cell receptor beta chains below, sequenced in a study of blood T cell repertoires in COVID-19. Data came from immunoSEQ multiplex PCR; TCRdb stores just in-frame clones and leaves some out. The table lists over 150,000 clones, about nine tenths of them singletons, with 3.5% to 4% in the top ten. The source material was peripheral blood. All receptors come from a woman aged 55-70 years who had recovered from COVID-19.

The rearrangement links TRBV7-2 to TRBJ2-1; the D is unclear. Trimming took off 2 bases at V and 0 bases at J, with 11 bases between the two ends. The germline CDR1 and CDR2 sequences are SGHTA and FQGNSA. The CDR3 runs 16 residues. As DNA, the CDR3 is TGTGCCAGCAGCTTAAGAACTGTTAGCTCCTACAATGAGCAGTTCTTC. Translating gives CASSLRTVSSYNEQFF. Drawing the rest from reference TRBV7-2 and TRBJ2-1, the complete variable domain is GAGVSQSPSNKVTEKGKDVELRCDPISGHTALYWYRQSLGQGLEFLIYFQGNSAPDKSGLPSDRFSAERTGGSVSTLTIQRTQQEDSAVYLCASSLRTVSSYNEQFFGPGTRLTVL.

V is TRBV13 and J is TRBJ2-3; tentatively, D is TRBD2 (5 bases). Germline loops: CDR1 PRHDT, CDR2 FYEKMQ (reference sequence). The CDR3 has 16 residues. V was shortened by 2 bases and J by 5 bases, with 17 bases between the two germline ends. CDR3 sequence (DNA): TGTGCCAGCAGCTTAACTCTAGCTCCTAAGGTAGATACGCAGTATTTT. Translated, it gives CASSLTLAPKVDTQYF.

The chain carries TRBV9 and TRBJ2-2; 8 bases match TRBD2. The CDR3 extends over 16 amino acids. From germline, CDR1 is SGDLS and CDR2 YYNGEE. V lost 3 bases and J lost 1; bases outside the gene matches: 5. The CDR3: CASSALSGGNTGELFF. The CDR3 DNA reads TGTGCCAGCAGCGCTTTGAGCGGGGGGAACACCGGGGAGCTGTTTTTT.

This chain links TRBV5-1 with TRBJ1-6; tentative D call: TRBD1 (6 bases). V was pared by 8 bases and J by 6 bases, with 18 bases between. Germline CDR1 is SGHRS and CDR2 is YFSETQ. This CDR3 has 15 residues. In DNA, the CDR3 is TGCGCCAGTCAACCTACGACAGGACTTAATTCACCCCTCCACTTT. It encodes CASQPTTGLNSPLHF. The full variable domain, its missing parts supplied by reference TRBV5-1 and TRBJ1-6, is KAGVTQTPRYLIKTRGQQVTLSCSPISGHRSVSWYQQTPGQGLQFLFEYFSETQRNKGNFPGRFSGRQFSNSRSEMNVSTLELGDSALYLCASQPTTGLNSPLHFGNGTRLTVT.

The chain uses TRBV10-2 and TRBJ1-6, with a possible D match to TRBD1 (5 bases). The CDR3 sequence is 20 residues long. In germline, CDR1 is WSHSY, CDR2 SAAADI. Trimming shortened V by 0 bases and J by 0 bases, and 18 bases separated the two germline ends. Written as DNA, the CDR3 is TGCGCCAGCAGTGAGTCGTCTTGGGGAAGGGGAAGCTCCTATAATTCACCCCTCCACTTT. The encoded protein is CASSESSWGRGSSYNSPLHF.

The gene calls are TRBV7-9 and TRBJ1-5, with 8 bases matching TRBD1. V gave up 5 bases and J gave up 4 bases; unmatched junction bases: 7. Per the germline V gene, CDR1 is SEHNR and CDR2 is FQNEAQ (reference sequence). This CDR3 is 15 amino acids long. The CDR3 DNA reads TGTGCCAGCAGCGGACAGGGCGGTTTTAATCAGCCCCAGCATTTT. This translates into CASSGQGGFNQPQHF.

The chain uses TRBV7-3 and TRBJ1-2; the D gene is possibly TRBD1 (6 bases). CDR3 length: 15 amino acids. Trimming removed 0 bases from V and 2 bases from J, with 10 bases in between. Germline V CDR1 and CDR2: SGHTA, FQGTGA. CDR3 coding DNA: TGTGCCAGCAGCTTAACTGCGGGGGCGAACTATGGCTACACCTTC. Amino acids: CASSLTAGANYGYTF.

The chain couples TRBV18 to TRBJ2-6; a weak D match, TRBD2 (6 bases). The germline V and J ends were trimmed by 5 bases and 1 base, with 15 bases remaining between them. The CDR3 runs to 17 residues. Germline V gene lookup returns CDR1 KGHSH and CDR2 LQKENI. In DNA, the CDR3 is TGTGCCAGCTCAAGATACTTCGGGGGTTCTGGGGCCAACGTCCTGACTTTC. It codes for CASSRYFGGSGANVLTF. The entire variable domain, with the rest obtained from reference TRBV18 and TRBJ2-6, is as follows: NAGVMQNPRHLVRRRGQEARLRCSPMKGHSHVYWYRQLPEEGLKFMVYLQKENIIDESGMPKERFSAEFPKEGPSILRIQQVVRGDSAAYFCASSRYFGGSGANVLTFGAGSRLTVL.

V gene TRBV5-1 combines with J gene TRBJ2-5; 11 nucleotides line up with TRBD2. Unmatched junction bases numbered 10, after V lost 4 bases and J lost 5 bases. This CDR3 contains 16 residues. Looked up from germline, CDR1 is SGHRS and CDR2 is YFSETQ. The DNA of the CDR3 is TGCGCCAGCAGCCGAGACCCTAGCGGGGGGCTTGAGACCCAGTACTTC. It encodes CASSRDPSGGLETQYF.

This sequence joins TRBV2 and TRBJ1-2; no reliable D call. Germline CDR1 is SNHLY and CDR2 is FYNNEI. This CDR3 comprises 11 residues. Trimming removed 5 bases at V and 5 bases at J, with 6 bases between. The chain's CDR3 is CASSLEYGYTF. CDR3 in DNA: TGTGCCAGCAGTCTAGAGTATGGCTACACCTTC. Drawing the rest from reference TRBV2 and TRBJ1-2, the complete variable domain is EPEVTQTPSHQVTQMGQEVILRCVPISNHLYFYWYRQILGQKVEFLVSFYNNEISEKSEIFDDQFSVERPDGSNFTLKIRSTKLEDSAMYFCASSLEYGYTFGSGTRLTVV.

The chain is built from TRBV7-3 and TRBJ2-7, with TRBD1 identical over 9 bases. The trim removed 3 bases at V and 3 bases at J, leaving 3 bases unmatched. This CDR3 is built from 14 residues. Germline loops: CDR1 SGHTA, CDR2 FQGTGA. The chain's CDR3 is CASSLDRGHYEQYF. CDR3 DNA: TGTGCCAGCAGCTTGGACAGGGGCCACTACGAGCAGTACTTC. The whole variable domain, filled in from reference TRBV7-3 and TRBJ2-7, reads GAGVSQTPSNKVTEKGKYVELRCDPISGHTALYWYRQSLGQGPEFLIYFQGTGAADDSGLPNDRFFAVRPEGSVSTLKIQRTERGDSAVYLCASSLDRGHYEQYFGPGTRLTVT.

The chain joins TRBV5-4 to TRBJ1-2, with TRBD1 as a possible D gene (5 bases). The germline CDR1 and CDR2 sequences are SGHNT and YYREEE (reference sequence). V was trimmed by 2 bases and J by 3 bases, leaving 11 bases between them. The CDR3 is 14 residues long. CDR3 DNA sequence: TGTGCCAGCAGCTTTAAGTTCAGGGACTATGGCTACACCTTC. It encodes CASSFKFRDYGYTF. Full variable domain (outside the CDR3, taken from reference TRBV5-4 and TRBJ1-2): ETGVTQSPTHLIKTRGQQVTLRCSSQSGHNTVSWYQQALGQGPQFIFQYYREEENGRGNFPPRFSGLQFPNYSSELNVNALELDDSALYLCASSFKFRDYGYTFGSGTRLTVV.

This chain connects TRBV2 to TRBJ2-1; D not resolved. Trimming shortened V by 10 bases and J by 13 bases, and 23 bases separated the two germline ends. There are 13 residues in the CDR3. Germline lookup yields CDR1 SNHLY and CDR2 FYNNEI. The CDR3 DNA reads as TGTGCCATCGCCCTAGTAGCAAGCCCAACCCAGTTCTTC. It is translated as CAIALVASPTQFF.

The chain has TRBV19 and TRBJ2-3; 14 bases agree with TRBD2. There are 16 residues in the CDR3. J was trimmed by 1 base and V by 5 bases; bases with no gene match: 2. Germline V gives CDR1 LNHDA, CDR2 SQIVND (reference sequence). The CDR3, as DNA: TGTGCCAGTAGTCAGGGACTAGCGGGGGGCACAGATACGCAGTATTTT. Its protein product is CASSQGLAGGTDTQYF.

The chain has TRBV11-2 and TRBJ2-1, with 7 bases fitting TRBD1. The germline CDR1 and CDR2 sequences are SGHAT and FQNNGV. The CDR3 extends over 16 amino acids. J was trimmed by 2 bases and V by 0 bases; bases with no gene match: 4. The CDR3 sequence is CASSLEQGITYNEQFF. The CDR3 coding sequence is TGTGCCAGCAGCTTAGAACAGGGGATTACCTACAATGAGCAGTTCTTC.

The chain uses TRBV4-1 and TRBJ2-1, with TRBD2 identical over 14 bases. The CDR3 has 16 amino acids. The germline V gene has CDR1 MGHRA and CDR2 YSYEKL. V gave up 5 bases and J gave up 9 bases; unmatched junction bases: 9. The DNA for the CDR3 is TGCGCCAGCAGCACCCCGACTAGCGGGGGGGTTGGTGAGCAGTTCTTC. Its translation is CASSTPTSGGVGEQFF.